The 24 T cell receptor beta chains presented below share a single source sample, sequenced in a study of tumor and adjacent non-tumor tissue in lung cancer. TCRbeta libraries were built with three rounds of nested PCR, modified from ARM-PCR. Each CDR3 protein is one row after TCRdb ran MiXCR on the multiplex PCR reads. Of approximately 62,000 distinct CDR3 sequences listed, roughly two thirds were seen once; the top ten hold around 33%. The template was RNA from unsorted bulk tissue. The normal lung tissue was taken more than 3 cm from the tumor edge. Sequencing was performed on distant non-tumor lung tissue. These receptors all stem from a man in his 70s with non-small cell lung cancer.

Details on this clonotype: A clone one base away is much larger, so this may be a read error. The chain joins TRBV7-9 to TRBJ2-7; a weak D match, TRBD2 (6 bases). CDR3 length equals 15 residues. Germline-derived CDR1 and CDR2 are SEHNR and FQNEAQ (reference sequence). The V gene lost 4 bases and the J gene lost 0 bases, with 13 bases spanning the gap. The CDR3 here is CASSSTIAASYEQYF. DNA of the CDR3: TGTGCCAGCAGCTCCACAATAGCGGCCTCCTACGAGCAGTACTTC.

This clonotype has only a few counts. This rearrangement joins TRBV5-1 to TRBJ2-4; TRBD2 agrees at 8 bases. This CDR3 region has 15 residues. The trim removed 7 bases at V and 6 bases at J, leaving 12 bases unmatched. Germline-derived CDR1 and CDR2 are SGHRS and YFSETQ. This chain's CDR3 is CASSRDGGGINIQYF. Here the CDR3 DNA reads TGCGCCAGCTCAAGGGACGGGGGGGGCATAAACATTCAGTACTTC.

The table lists this clonotype with many counts. The chain uses TRBV12-3 or TRBV12-4 and TRBJ2-5, with TRBD1 matching 12 bases. This CDR3 contains 19 residues. Losses at the gene ends were 3 bases for V and 5 bases for J; bases not matched to a gene: 16. The CDR3 DNA reads TGTGCCAGCAGTTTCAAGCGAGGGACAGGGGGCGTCAGTGGGGAGACCCAGTACTTC. It yields the protein CASSFKRGTGGVSGETQYF.

This clonotype is a singleton in its sample. The chain links TRBV11-3 to TRBJ1-1; a weak D match, TRBD1 (5 bases). Germline V gene data show CDR1 as SGHNT and CDR2 as YENEEA. The CDR3 totals 16 residues. Trimming took 7 bases from V and 0 from J, leaving 18 bases between them. The CDR3 is CASNRGWTNMNTEAFF. As DNA, the CDR3 is TGTGCCAGCAACCGCGGCTGGACAAATATGAACACTGAAGCTTTCTTT.

For this clonotype: Since no conserved phenylalanine or tryptophan closes the CDR3, a read error is the likely cause. CDR3 residues: CASSLGDRNYRQYL. The CDR3 DNA sequence: TGTGCCAGCAGCTTAGGAGACAGAAACTACAGGCAGTACTTA. The chain uses TRBV11-2 and TRBJ2-7, with D perhaps TRBD1 (5 bases). Trimming shortened V by 1 base and J by 9 bases, and 16 bases separated the two germline ends. The CDR3 consists of 14 residues. Looked up from germline, CDR1 is SGHAT and CDR2 is FQNNGV.

As concerns this clonotype: The missing conserved phenylalanine or tryptophan at the end of this CDR3 makes a read error likely. It is unclear where the CDR3 begins or ends on the DNA, so no DNA is shown, and the CDR3 is as TCRdb lists it. This chain joins TRBV6-1 and TRBJ1-6. The CDR3 spans 15 amino acids, including both terminal residues. Germline-derived CDR1 and CDR2 are MNHNS and SASEGT. This chain's CDR3 is CASGEAGSGNSPLYY.

A note on this clonotype: A much larger clone sits a single nucleotide away, making a read error possible. The CDR3 carries no conserved terminal phenylalanine or tryptophan, so it likely arises from a read error. This chain links TRBV6-6 with TRBJ2-1; D is undetermined. V lost 0 bases and J lost 6, with 9 bases in between. The CDR3 consists of 14 residues. Germline loops: CDR1 MNHNY, CDR2 SVGAGI (reference sequence). DNA of the CDR3: TGTGCCAGCAGTTACTCTGGCAACTCCAATGAGCAGTTCATC. It encodes CASSYSGNSNEQFI.

Note on this clonotype: This clone may be a read error of a much larger clone one base away. The chain links TRBV20-1 to TRBJ2-1, with 10 bases fitting TRBD2. The CDR3 covers 17 residues. Germline V gene sequence: CDR1 DFQATT, CDR2 SNEGSKA (reference sequence). DNA of the CDR3: TGCAGTGCTAGAGATTTTGGTAGCGGGGGGAGCTACAATGTGCAGTTCTTC. It translates to CSARDFGSGGSYNVQFF.

This clonotype was detected once. It may be a read error: a sequence one base away is much more abundant. The chain employs TRBV29-1 and TRBJ2-5; D not certain. CDR3 length: 11 residues. Trimming cost V 5 bases and J 5 bases, with 9 bases left between them. CDR1 is SQVTM, CDR2 ANQGSEA, per germline. In DNA form, the CDR3 reads TGCAGCGTTTTATCACAGGAGACCCAGTACTTC. It encodes CSVLSQETQYF. Using reference TRBV29-1 and TRBJ2-5 for the parts outside the CDR3, the full variable domain is SAVISQKPSRDICQRGTSLTIQCQVDSQVTMMFWYRQQPGQSLTLIATANQGSEATYESGFVIDKFPISRPNLTFSTLTVSNMSPEDSSIYLCSVLSQETQYFGPGTRLLVL.

This clonotype was observed a single time. Just one base apart from a much larger clone, this may be a read error. The chain is built from TRBV4-1 and TRBJ2-3; a weak D match, TRBD2 (6 bases). The CDR3 has 15 residues. V lost 3 bases, J lost 4 bases, and 14 bases lay in between. Germline assignment: CDR1 MGHRA and CDR2 YSYEKL. The CDR3 spells CASSQRDWGSDTQYF. In DNA form, the CDR3 reads TGCGCCAGCAGCCAGAGGGACTGGGGGTCAGATACGCAGTATTTT.

This clonotype occurred many times. The chain is built from TRBV6-1 and TRBJ2-3; tentative D call: TRBD1 (5 bases). This CDR3 has 10 amino acids. V was shortened by 10 bases and J by 11 bases, with 13 bases between the two germline ends. Germline V gene lookup returns CDR1 MNHNS and CDR2 SASEGT. The CDR3: CATVDSGQYF. CDR3 sequence (DNA): TGTGCCACCGTAGACAGTGGGCAGTATTTT.

The rearrangement links TRBV11-2 to TRBJ1-1; the D gene is possibly TRBD1 (6 bases). The germline V gene has CDR1 SGHAT and CDR2 FQNNGV. This CDR3 has 16 residues. With 3 bases removed from V and 4 bases from J, the gap between germline ends came to 18 bases. CDR3 in DNA: TGTGCCAGCAGCTTGGATGCGGGGGCCTTTAGCACTGAAGCTTTCTTT. This translates into CASSLDAGAFSTEAFF.

Regarding this clonotype: A much larger clone sits a single nucleotide away, making a read error possible. The CDR3 ends on some other residue instead of the conserved phenylalanine or tryptophan, so this is likely a read error. The limits of the CDR3 on the DNA are not certain, so only TCRdb's listed CDR3 is given. The genes are TRBV10-2 and TRBJ2-1. Germline V gene lookup returns CDR1 WSHSY and CDR2 SAAADI. Inclusive of both ends, the CDR3 amounts to 11 amino acids. The CDR3 sequence: CASSDKTASFI.

The V gene is TRBV7-9, the J gene TRBJ2-1; D not resolved. This CDR3 region has 14 residues. Germline-derived CDR1 and CDR2 are SEHNR and FQNEAQ (reference sequence). V lost 0 bases to trimming and J lost 2 bases, with 5 bases between them. CDR3 region: CASSLAQTYNEQFF. The CDR3 DNA reads as TGTGCCAGCAGCTTAGCCCAGACCTACAATGAGCAGTTCTTC.

The chain carries TRBV28 and TRBJ2-7, with 7 bases lining up with TRBD1. The CDR3 is 16 amino acids. Germline V CDR1 and CDR2: MDHEN, SYDVKM. V lost 6 bases and J lost 3; bases outside the gene matches: 14. DNA for the CDR3: TGTGCCAGCAGGTCCCCTAAGGGGGCGATGGGCTACGAGCAGTACTTC. Its protein is CASRSPKGAMGYEQYF.

About this clonotype itself: The junction departs from germline at one end; a sequencing error may be responsible. The CDR3 loop is CVSTFQGGQTQYF. CDR3 nucleotides: TGTGTCAGCACTTTTCAGGGGGGTCAAACCCAGTACTTC. This sequence joins TRBV11-2 and TRBJ2-5; possibly TRBD1 for D (7 bases). This CDR3 is 13 amino acids long. Germline assignment: CDR1 SGHAT and CDR2 FQNNGV.

This chain connects TRBV19 to TRBJ2-7; D possibly corresponds to TRBD1 (6 bases). Trimming left V 4 bases short and J 3 bases short, with 7 bases between. The CDR3 has 12 residues. Germline-derived CDR1 and CDR2 are LNHDA and SQIVND (reference sequence). The CDR3 coding sequence is TGTGCCAGTAGTACCAGGGGCTACGAGCAGTACTTC. Translating gives CASSTRGYEQYF.

Points on this clonotype: One junction end does not reproduce the germline sequence, and a read error may be involved. The J gene is TRBJ2-7, the V gene TRBV4-2, with no clear D. CDR1 and CDR2 from the germline V gene are LGHNA and YNFKEQ. There are 14 residues in the CDR3. DNA for the CDR3: TGTGTCAGCAGCCAAGATCTGAAAGGAAACGAGCAGTACTTC. It encodes CVSSQDLKGNEQYF.

Concerning this clonotype: This clone may be a read error of a much larger clone one base away. CDR3 DNA sequence: TGCAGCGTTCGACTTCTGGGTACGCAGTATTTT. This translates into CSVRLLGTQYF. The chain couples TRBV29-1 to TRBJ2-3; D gene ambiguous. This CDR3 spans 11 amino acids. Per the germline V gene, CDR1 is SQVTM and CDR2 is ANQGSEA. V lost 5 bases and J lost 8, with 11 bases in between.

This clonotype appeared many times. This chain links TRBV14 with TRBJ2-1; 7 positions agree with TRBD1. Germline V gives CDR1 SGHDN, CDR2 FVKESK. This CDR3 comprises 14 residues. The V gene end was trimmed by 1 base and the J gene end by 9 bases; junction bases not matched to a gene: 6. CDR3 loop: CASSQVIGGSEQFF. The DNA of the CDR3 is TGTGCCAGCAGCCAAGTAATAGGGGGCTCTGAGCAGTTCTTC.

Comments on this clonotype: A clone one base away is much larger, so this may be a read error. The chain is built from TRBV6-5 and TRBJ2-3; D ambiguous. Germline V gives CDR1 MNHEY, CDR2 SVGAGI. The CDR3 runs 14 residues. The CDR3 reads CASNYSGPWDTQYF. For the CDR3, the DNA is TGTGCCAGCAATTACTCGGGTCCGTGGGATACGCAGTATTTT.

This clonotype is medium-sized by share. The gene calls are TRBV10-3 and TRBJ2-3; D assignment may be TRBD1 or TRBD2 (5 bases each). The CDR3 is 14 amino acids. Germline CDR1 reads ENHRY; CDR2 reads SYGVKD. CDR3 nucleotides: TGTGCTGCTCGGGACCCAGCAGGGTTGGATACGCAGTATTTT. Translated: CAARDPAGLDTQYF.

The chain uses TRBV30 and TRBJ2-7; D gene unclear. The CDR3 has 11 amino acids. The V end was cut by 0 bases, the J end by 7 bases, with 7 bases between. Per the germline V gene, CDR1 is GTSNPN and CDR2 is SVGIG (reference sequence). The CDR3 region is CAWSVFSEQYF. The CDR3 coding sequence is TGTGCCTGGAGTGTCTTTTCGGAGCAGTACTTC.

The genes are TRBV29-1 and TRBJ2-4; 8 positions match TRBD2. The CDR3 extends over 14 amino acids. In germline, CDR1 is SQVTM, CDR2 ANQGSEA. The CDR3 DNA reads TGCGGCATTGAAGTAGCGGGAACCCAAAACATTCAGTACTTC. Amino acids: CGIEVAGTQNIQYF.